This record covers a single T cell receptor (beta chain). The CDR3 spans 13 residues. Trimming stripped 1 base from V and 6 bases from J, with 9 bases between. Looked up from germline, CDR1 is SGHTA and CDR2 is FQGTGA. PCR employed 60 Vbeta and 13 Jbeta primers. The data were produced by immunoSEQ multiplex PCR, yet TCRdb's version contains in-frame clones alone and is incomplete. The sample carries over 75,000 clones, over 65% recorded once. The data derive from a study of cytomegalovirus exposure and HLA in healthy donors. Sequencing was carried out using PBMCs. The chain has TRBV7-3 and TRBJ1-1; D unresolved. The receptor was derived from a man aged 60-69 years in good health and CMV-seropositive. The CDR3 sequence: CASSLRAFSEAFF. The CDR3 DNA sequence: TGTGCCAGCAGCTTAAGGGCTTTTTCTGAAGCTTTCTTT. The full variable domain, rest sourced from reference TRBV7-3 and TRBJ1-1, is GAGVSQTPSNKVTEKGKYVELRCDPISGHTALYWYRQSLGQGPEFLIYFQGTGAADDSGLPNDRFFAVRPEGSVSTLKIQRTERGDSAVYLCASSLRAFSEAFFGQGTRLTVV.